This T cell receptor (beta chain) comes out of a study of radiation and T cells in renal cell carcinoma. Assay used: immunoSEQ multiplex PCR; TCRdb lists only in-frame clones, some missing. The sample shows under 25,000 clones, about 60% of them seen only once. Notes on the study in general: From baseline, blood top tumor clonotypes peaked at 2 weeks post-radiation.

With regard to this clone: Its antigen is currently unknown.

Treatment indicated: 15 Gy SBRT to primary tumor, nephrectomy 4 weeks later. The source is a woman aged 70-85 years with renal cell carcinoma. Here the sequenced sample was tumor tissue, taken from a patient whose treatment included radiotherapy and nephrectomy.

DNA for the CDR3: TGTGCCAGCAGCCCCGAAGGGGGTAGGGGGACTGAAGCTTTCTTT. Translating it yields CASSPEGGRGTEAFF. The rearrangement joins TRBV6-6 to TRBJ1-1, with TRBD1 as a possible D gene (6 bases). Trimming stripped 6 bases from V and 5 bases from J, with 19 bases between. Germline CDR1 reads MNHNY; CDR2 reads SVGAGI (reference sequence). There are 15 residues in the CDR3.